Below are 17 T cell receptor beta chains sequenced from a single sample in a study of CD8 T cells in cerebrospinal fluid in Alzheimer's disease. TCRdb re-called the 10x single-cell sequencing reads; every CDR3 protein appears as one record, without DNA. This table lists about 790 distinct CDR3 sequences. The sample taken for sequencing was cerebrospinal fluid. The receptors derive from a human donor with Parkinson's disease.

This clonotype is classed as medium-sized by frequency. The chain links TRBV3-2 to TRBJ1-1; TCRdb gives TRBD1 as the D gene, but with no DNA this cannot be confirmed. TRBV3-2 is an annotated pseudogene. The CDR3 is 17 residues long. CDR3 amino acids: CASSQDLGTGVNTEAFF.

This clonotype ranks as medium-sized in terms of frequency. This chain joins TRBV2 and TRBJ2-7. The CDR3 runs 14 residues. CDR1 is SNHLY and CDR2 is FYNNEI in the germline V gene. The chain's CDR3 is CASRPDVDGYEQYF.

By frequency, this clonotype registers large (0.1 to 1%). This rearrangement joins TRBV7-2 to TRBJ2-5; TCRdb indicates TRBD1, and absent DNA this call remains unverified. Germline V lookup: CDR1 SGHTA, CDR2 FQGNSA. The CDR3 length is 16 residues. CDR3 sequence: CASSLVSSVGMETQYF.

Measured by frequency, this clonotype is large. The chain uses TRBV20-1 and TRBJ1-1; TCRdb's D call, TRBD1, is unchecked because there is no DNA. This CDR3 region has 15 residues. Germline assignment: CDR1 DFQATT and CDR2 SNEGSKA (reference sequence). CDR3 protein: CSARDQGAWNTEAFF.

Frequency places this clonotype as large. The J gene is TRBJ1-5, the V gene TRBV6-5. CDR3 length: 13 amino acids. Germline loops: CDR1 MNHEY, CDR2 SVGAGI. CDR3 residues: CASSQMGNQPQHF.

This clonotype counts as medium-sized by frequency. The J gene is TRBJ2-3, the V gene TRBV5-1. Germline V gene lookup returns CDR1 SGHRS and CDR2 YFSETQ. CDR3 length equals 15 residues. The CDR3: CASNFGLAGPDTQYF.

This clonotype is deemed medium-sized by its frequency. V usage is TRBV3-1 and J usage is TRBJ1-4; the D call from TCRdb, TRBD1, cannot be confirmed without DNA. Germline V gene lookup returns CDR1 LGHDT and CDR2 YNNKEL (reference sequence). The CDR3 has 14 amino acids. The CDR3: CASSVQGANEKLFF.

Its frequency marks this clonotype as medium-sized. The chain joins TRBV5-5 to TRBJ1-5. The germline V gene encodes CDR1 SGHKS and CDR2 YYEKEE (reference sequence). The CDR3 is made up of 14 amino acids. The CDR3 protein is CASSLGVLNQPQHF. The whole variable domain, remainder taken from reference TRBV5-5 and TRBJ1-5, is DAGVTQSPTHLIKTRGQQVTLRCSPISGHKSVSWYQQVLGQGPQFIFQYYEKEERGRGNFPDRFSARQFPNYSSELNVNALLLGDSALYLCASSLGVLNQPQHFGDGTRLSIL.

Judged by frequency, this clonotype is medium-sized. The chain has TRBV29-1 and TRBJ2-1; TCRdb gives TRBD2 as the D gene, but with no DNA this cannot be confirmed. Germline assignment: CDR1 SQVTM and CDR2 ANQGSEA. This CDR3 spans 14 amino acids. This chain's CDR3 is CSVGASGRAGEQFF.

Measured by frequency, this clonotype is medium-sized (0.01 to 0.1%). V usage is TRBV5-4 and J usage is TRBJ2-2. CDR1 is SGHNT and CDR2 is YYREEE in the germline V gene (reference sequence). This CDR3 has 12 residues. The chain's CDR3 is CASSLSAGELFF.

This clonotype ranks as medium-sized (0.01 to 0.1%) in terms of frequency. The chain is built from TRBV20-1 and TRBJ2-1; as DNA is missing, the TRBD1 call by TCRdb cannot be tested. This CDR3 has 15 amino acids. The germline gives CDR1 DFQATT, CDR2 SNEGSKA (reference sequence). This CDR3 reads CSARDPRGGYNEQFF.

Its frequency marks this clonotype as medium-sized (0.01 to 0.1%). This sequence joins TRBV7-7 and TRBJ2-7; lacking DNA, the TRBD1 call made by TCRdb goes unchecked. There are 14 residues in the CDR3. Germline V lookup: CDR1 SSHAT, CDR2 FNYEAQ (reference sequence). CDR3 residues: CASSLGSGGNEQYF.

This clonotype counts as medium-sized (0.01 to 0.1%) by frequency. The genes are TRBV20-1 and TRBJ1-1. This CDR3 comprises 11 residues. Germline CDR1 is DFQATT and CDR2 is SNEGSKA (reference sequence). CDR3 sequence reads: CSARDRPEAFF.

Judged by frequency, this clonotype is medium-sized (0.01 to 0.1%). This rearrangement joins TRBV6-2 or TRBV6-3 to TRBJ2-1; TCRdb outputs TRBD2, but without DNA this stays unchecked. CDR3 length: 13 residues. Per the germline V gene, CDR1 is MNHEY and CDR2 is SVGEGT. The CDR3 reads CASGRASGNEQFF.

Measured by frequency, this clonotype is medium-sized (0.01 to 0.1%). V gene TRBV5-4 combines with J gene TRBJ1-1. From germline, CDR1 is SGHNT and CDR2 YYREEE (reference sequence). The length of the CDR3 is 13 residues. The CDR3 sequence is CASSPEENTEAFF.

This clonotype counts as large by frequency. The rearrangement joins TRBV19 to TRBJ1-1. The CDR3 covers 13 residues. Germline values: CDR1 LNHDA, CDR2 SQIVND (reference sequence). CDR3: CASSSQVGTEAFF.

This clonotype is deemed large by its frequency. V is TRBV20-1 and J is TRBJ2-1; no DNA is available, so the TRBD2 call from TCRdb remains unchecked. Germline CDR1 and CDR2: DFQATT and SNEGSKA (reference sequence). The CDR3 is made up of 14 amino acids. The CDR3 region is CSARAQRGNNEQFF.